These 4 T cell receptor beta chains came from one sample sequenced in a study of OX40 agonist ivuxolimab in advanced cancers. Clones were sequenced by immunoSEQ multiplex PCR, and TCRdb holds only the in-frame ones, with some missing. In the table there are 55,000 to 80,000 clones, around 80% of which are singletons. The material sequenced was CD4+ or CD8+ T cells sorted from blood, taken in a trial of the OX40 agonist ivuxolimab. The receptors derive from an adult with an advanced solid tumor such as melanoma, head and neck, liver or kidney cancer.

The chain uses TRBV7-9 and TRBJ1-1; D unresolved. The germline V and J ends were trimmed by 1 base and 10 bases, with 10 bases remaining between them. Germline V gene data show CDR1 as SEHNR and CDR2 as FQNEAQ (reference sequence). There are 12 residues in the CDR3. CDR3 in amino acids: CASSLETGGAFF. The CDR3 DNA reads TGTGCCAGCAGCTTAGAGACGGGAGGAGCTTTCTTT.

This clone came up a few times. CDR3 sequence: CASSSRNRGGNTIYF. The DNA of the CDR3 is TGTGCCAGCAGTTCCCGCAACAGGGGTGGAAACACCATATATTTT. The chain is built from TRBV27 and TRBJ1-3; 7 bases are shared with TRBD1. The length of the CDR3 is 15 residues. Germline values: CDR1 MNHEY, CDR2 SMNVEV (reference sequence). With V trimmed by 4 bases and J by 3 bases, 6 bases remained unmatched.

The chain is built from TRBV10-2 and TRBJ1-4; TRBD1 matches 7 bases. The CDR3 is made up of 20 amino acids. The germline V gene has CDR1 WSHSY and CDR2 SAAADI. V lost 1 base to trimming and J lost 0 bases; unmatched junction nucleotides: 14. CDR3 DNA sequence: TGCGCCAGCAGTGAGTGTAGGACAGGTAAGAAGAGTGCAACTAATGAAAAACTGTTTTTT. It specifies CASSECRTGKKSATNEKLFF.

This clone was counted once. An end of the junction does not agree with germline; a read error may underlie this. The J gene is TRBJ1-3, the V gene TRBV5-4, with D unclear. Germline V gene sequence: CDR1 SGHNT, CDR2 YYREEE (reference sequence). This CDR3 is built from 16 residues. The CDR3 protein is CASSLGSSFSGNTIYF. Here the CDR3 DNA reads TGTGCCAGCAGTTTGGGCAGCTCTTTCTCTGGAAACACCATATATTTT.